Below are 13 T cell receptor beta chains sequenced from a single sample in a study of shared clonotypes between healthy human individuals. Method: immunoSEQ multiplex PCR; TCRdb's copy keeps in-frame clones and lacks some. This sample has over a million clones; 75% to 80% occur once, and the top ten carry around 0.47%. Input material: memory CD4+ T cells from PBMCs. The subset: CD45RA-negative fraction. These receptors all stem from a man aged 18-30 years in good health. Some clones in this sample may be carry-over from other donors' samples.

Concerning this clone itself: In the same sample, other DNA sequences code for this CDR3. The rearrangement uses TRBV18 and TRBJ2-3; the D is unclear. Germline V lookup: CDR1 KGHSH, CDR2 LQKENI. The CDR3 has 11 residues. V was pared by 4 bases and J by 6 bases, with 5 bases between. The CDR3 reads CASSLADTQYF. The CDR3 coding sequence is TGTGCCAGCTCACTGGCCGATACGCAGTATTTT.

The chain joins TRBV7-7 to TRBJ2-2; 12 bases are a match to TRBD1. Germline V lookup: CDR1 SSHAT, CDR2 FNYEAQ (reference sequence). The CDR3 is 17 amino acids. Trimming removed 4 bases from V and 5 bases from J; junction bases left unmatched: 8. Here the CDR3 DNA reads TGTGCCAGCAGCTCCTCCGGGACAGGGGGCCTAACCGGGGAGCTGTTTTTT. It translates to CASSSSGTGGLTGELFF.

This chain connects TRBV6-5 to TRBJ2-7; a weak D match, TRBD1 (5 bases). Germline assignment: CDR1 MNHEY and CDR2 SVGAGI. This CDR3 comprises 11 residues. The V gene lost 11 bases and the J gene lost 4 bases, with 12 bases spanning the gap. Here the CDR3 reads CAAGRGYEQYF. The CDR3 bases are TGTGCCGCAGGGCGTGGATACGAGCAGTACTTC.

This clone has more than one count but fewer than ten. The chain is built from TRBV4-1 and TRBJ1-5; D not resolved. V was clipped by 0 bases and J by 3 bases, with 6 bases between them. Germline-derived CDR1 and CDR2 are MGHRA and YSYEKL. This CDR3 comprises 14 residues. The CDR3 sequence: CASSQDRINQPQHF. DNA of the CDR3: TGCGCCAGCAGCCAAGATCGGATCAATCAGCCCCAGCATTTT.

This clone occurred a few times. The rearrangement links TRBV21-1 to TRBJ1-5. TRBV21-1 is a pseudogene segment. The CDR3 is 14 residues long. CDR3 sequence reads: CASRRVDSNQPQHF. For the CDR3, the DNA is TGTGCCAGCCGTAGGGTAGATAGCAATCAGCCCCAGCATTTT.

The V and J genes are TRBV6-1 and TRBJ1-1; D call uncertain. Germline values: CDR1 MNHNS, CDR2 SASEGT. Trimming left V 6 bases short and J 2 bases short, with 10 bases between. The CDR3 length is 13 residues. The CDR3 region has the DNA TGTGCCAGCAGGTCCCGGGCAAACACTGAAGCTTTCTTT. This gives the protein CASRSRANTEAFF.

In DNA form, the CDR3 reads TGTGCCAGCAGGGCGGGACTAGCTTTGCTCTACGAGCAGTACTTC. Protein: CASRAGLALLYEQYF. J is TRBJ2-7 and V is TRBV2, with 9 bases fitting TRBD2. V shed 6 bases and J 3 bases; nucleotides not matched to a gene: 9. CDR1 SNHLY and CDR2 FYNNEI come from the germline V gene. CDR3 size: 15 residues.

V gene TRBV4-3 combines with J gene TRBJ1-5; D possibly corresponds to TRBD1 (5 bases). Trimming took 0 bases from V and 4 from J, leaving 13 bases between them. Germline CDR1 is LGHNA and CDR2 is YSLEER. There are 16 residues in the CDR3. This CDR3 reads CASSQDRGAANQPQHF. In nucleotides, the CDR3 is TGCGCCAGCAGCCAAGATCGCGGGGCAGCTAATCAGCCCCAGCATTTT.

The chain is built from TRBV19 and TRBJ2-2, with 9 bases matching TRBD1. CDR1 is LNHDA, CDR2 SQIVND, per germline (reference sequence). The J segment lost 4 bases and the V segment lost 7 bases, leaving 4 bases of the junction unmatched. The CDR3 covers 14 residues. As DNA, the CDR3 is TGTGCCAGTAAAGACAGGGGGTTCACCGGGGAGCTGTTTTTT. Encoded protein: CASKDRGFTGELFF.

CDR3 protein: CASSGGTSNNEQFF. CDR3 in DNA: TGTGCCAGCAGCGGTGGGACCTCAAATAATGAGCAGTTCTTC. This rearrangement joins TRBV7-9 to TRBJ2-1; the D gene could be TRBD1 or TRBD2 (5 bases each). The CDR3 loop spans 14 amino acids. V was cut by 5 bases and J by 7 bases, with 15 bases left in between. The V gene's germline CDR1 is SEHNR and CDR2 FQNEAQ (reference sequence).

V gene TRBV28 combines with J gene TRBJ2-5; D might be TRBD1 (6 bases). Germline V gene lookup returns CDR1 MDHEN and CDR2 SYDVKM. The V and J ends lost 3 bases and 0 bases respectively, with 11 bases between them. The CDR3 runs 15 residues. CDR3 in amino acids: CASSLAGQYQETQYF. The CDR3 DNA is TGTGCCAGCAGTTTGGCCGGACAGTACCAAGAGACCCAGTACTTC.

The rearrangement joins TRBV10-3 to TRBJ2-3; TRBD2 matches 13 bases. The CDR3 has 14 residues. Trimming cost V 10 bases and J 6 bases; bases outside gene matches: 7. CDR1 is ENHRY and CDR2 is SYGVKD in the germline V gene. The CDR3 DNA follows: TGTGCCACTCAACTAGCGGGAGGGCCGGATACGCAGTATTTT. It yields the protein CATQLAGGPDTQYF.

This chain uses TRBV9 with TRBJ2-7; D not certain. The CDR3 spans 14 residues. Germline CDR1 and CDR2: SGDLS and YYNGEE. Trimming took off 4 bases at V and 2 bases at J, with 13 bases between the two ends. The CDR3 sequence is CASSPLAVPYEQYF. The CDR3, as DNA: TGTGCCAGCAGCCCATTGGCTGTCCCCTACGAGCAGTACTTC.